This is a list of T cell receptor beta chains from one sample in a study of T cell responses to AZD1222 COVID-19 vaccine. TCRdb keeps only in-frame clones here, not all; method: immunoSEQ multiplex PCR. The data hold some 99,000 clones, with nearly 90% observed a single time. The sequencing used peripheral blood, collected on day 0 of MenACWY control vaccination. All receptors derive from an adult in good health. CDR3s include the opening cysteine and the closing phenylalanine or tryptophan. A D gene is named only where the DNA matches it firmly. Rows may omit the clone size; those that give it use once, few, many or a size class.

clone size: -
J gene: TRBJ2-7
V gene: TRBV11-3
D gene: -
CDR3 protein: CASSLDTTYEQYF
CDR3 DNA: TGTGCCAGCAGCTTGGACACCACCTACGAGCAGTACTTC

clone size: -
J gene: TRBJ1-1
V gene: TRBV6-5
D gene: TRBD1
CDR3 protein: CASSYPGQGSTEAFF
CDR3 DNA: TGTGCCAGCAGTTACCCCGGACAGGGATCCACTGAAGCTTTCTTT

clone size: -
J gene: TRBJ2-2
V gene: TRBV7-9
D gene: TRBD2
CDR3 protein: CASSLAVASGGRMGGELFF
CDR3 DNA: TGTGCCAGCAGCTTAGCGGTGGCTAGCGGGGGGCGAATGGGCGGGGAGCTGTTTTTT

clone size: -
J gene: TRBJ2-5
V gene: TRBV7-8
D gene: TRBD2
CDR3 protein: CASSGLMGGVETQYF
CDR3 DNA: TGTGCCAGCAGCGGCCTTATGGGGGGGGTGGAGACCCAGTACTTC

clone size: -
J gene: TRBJ1-5
V gene: TRBV7-2
D gene: -
CDR3 protein: CASSLQPGPQPQHF
CDR3 DNA: TGTGCCAGCAGCTTACAGCCGGGGCCTCAGCCCCAGCATTTT

clone size: -
J gene: TRBJ1-6
V gene: TRBV30
D gene: -
CDR3 protein: CAWSVRIDRSSYNSPLHF
CDR3 DNA: TGTGCCTGGAGTGTTCGAATTGACCGGAGCTCCTATAATTCACCCCTCCACTTT

clone size: -
J gene: TRBJ1-2
V gene: TRBV6-5
D gene: -
CDR3 protein: CASSYVGAGDGYGYTF
CDR3 DNA: TGTGCCAGCAGTTACGTAGGAGCGGGGGATGGCTATGGCTACACCTTC

clone size: -
J gene: TRBJ2-4
V gene: TRBV28
D gene: -
CDR3 protein: CASSQPTGSKNIQYF
CDR3 DNA: TGTGCCAGCAGCCAACCCACGGGGTCCAAAAACATTCAGTACTTC

clone size: -
J gene: TRBJ1-4
V gene: TRBV4-2
D gene: -
CDR3 protein: CASSQAGEKLFF
CDR3 DNA: TGTGCCAGCAGCCAGGCCGGTGAAAAACTGTTTTTT

clone size: -
J gene: TRBJ2-5
V gene: TRBV4-3
D gene: -
CDR3 protein: CASSPLGGGASGETQYF
CDR3 DNA: TGCGCCAGCAGCCCACTTGGAGGCGGGGCCTCCGGAGAGACCCAGTACTTC

clone size: once
J gene: TRBJ1-4
V gene: TRBV6-5
D gene: -
CDR3 protein: CASSKGGEEKLFF
CDR3 DNA: TGTGCCAGCTCTAAAGGGGGGGAGGAAAAACTGTTTTTT

clone size: once
J gene: TRBJ1-2
V gene: TRBV28
D gene: -
CDR3 protein: CASSLRSIGTIYGYTF
CDR3 DNA: TGTGCCAGCAGTTTAAGATCAATCGGGACAATCTATGGCTACACCTTC

clone size: -
J gene: TRBJ2-2
V gene: TRBV4-3
D gene: TRBD2
CDR3 protein: CASSGLAGVTGELFF
CDR3 DNA: TGCGCCAGCAGCGGGCTGGCGGGAGTAACCGGGGAGCTGTTTTTT

clone size: -
J gene: TRBJ1-1
V gene: TRBV5-1
D gene: -
CDR3 protein: CASSLYRENTEAFF
CDR3 DNA: TGCGCCAGCAGCTTGTACAGGGAGAACACTGAAGCTTTCTTT

clone size: -
J gene: TRBJ1-1
V gene: TRBV4-2
D gene: -
CDR3 protein: CASSQVFGENTEAFF
CDR3 DNA: TGTGCCAGCAGCCAAGTTTTCGGAGAGAACACTGAAGCTTTCTTT

clone size: -
J gene: TRBJ1-1
V gene: TRBV6-6
D gene: -
CDR3 protein: CASSYPDSTEAFF
CDR3 DNA: TGTGCCAGCAGTTACCCCGACAGCACTGAAGCTTTCTTT

clone size: once
J gene: TRBJ2-7
V gene: TRBV7-9
D gene: TRBD1
CDR3 protein: CASSVGTGLYEQYF
CDR3 DNA: TGTGCCAGCAGTGTCGGGACAGGGCTATACGAGCAGTACTTC

clone size: -
J gene: TRBJ1-2
V gene: TRBV28
D gene: -
CDR3 protein: CASSLYWGLTGREFGGYTF
CDR3 DNA: TGTGCCAGCAGTTTATATTGGGGTTTGACAGGCAGAGAATTCGGTGGCTACACCTTC

clone size: -
J gene: TRBJ1-6
V gene: TRBV1
D gene: -
CDR3 protein: CTSSQPRRTRSSYNSPLHF
CDR3 DNA: TGCACCAGCAGCCAACCCCGTCGGACTCGTAGCTCCTATAATTCACCCCTCCACTTT

clone size: -
J gene: TRBJ1-5
V gene: TRBV30
D gene: -
CDR3 protein: CAWSATGNQPQHF
CDR3 DNA: TGTGCCTGGAGCGCTACAGGGAATCAGCCCCAGCATTTT

clone size: -
J gene: TRBJ1-2
V gene: TRBV5-1
D gene: -
CDR3 protein: CASSLSPLGDYGYTF
CDR3 DNA: TGCGCCAGCAGCTTGAGTCCCCTTGGGGACTATGGCTACACCTTC

clone size: -
J gene: TRBJ2-1
V gene: TRBV19
D gene: -
CDR3 protein: CASSWGGTNAEQFF
CDR3 DNA: TGTGCCAGTAGTTGGGGCGGAACTAATGCTGAGCAGTTCTTC

clone size: -
J gene: TRBJ2-3
V gene: TRBV9
D gene: -
CDR3 protein: CASSSPRGSTDTQYF
CDR3 DNA: TGTGCCAGCAGCTCACCGAGGGGGAGCACAGATACGCAGTATTTT

clone size: -
J gene: TRBJ1-4
V gene: TRBV5-1
D gene: -
CDR3 protein: CASSRGGEEHEKLFF
CDR3 DNA: TGCGCCAGCAGCCGGGGTGGGGAAGAACACGAAAAACTGTTTTTT

clone size: once
J gene: TRBJ1-4
V gene: TRBV28
D gene: -
CDR3 protein: CASKSHGAQENEKLFF
CDR3 DNA: TGTGCCAGCAAATCTCATGGGGCACAGGAAAATGAAAAACTGTTTTTT

clone size: -
J gene: TRBJ1-2
V gene: TRBV27
D gene: -
CDR3 protein: CASSSRRDYGYTF
CDR3 DNA: TGTGCCAGCAGTTCACGGAGGGACTATGGCTACACCTTC

clone size: -
J gene: TRBJ2-4
V gene: TRBV28
D gene: -
CDR3 protein: CASSLWSGNIQYF
CDR3 DNA: TGTGCCAGCAGTTTATGGTCGGGAAACATTCAGTACTTC

clone size: -
J gene: TRBJ1-6
V gene: TRBV7-9
D gene: -
CDR3 protein: CASSLGIYNSPLHF
CDR3 DNA: TGTGCCAGCAGCTTAGGCATTTATAATTCACCCCTCCACTTT

clone size: -
J gene: TRBJ2-7
V gene: TRBV13
D gene: -
CDR3 protein: CASSFPRTGTEQYF
CDR3 DNA: TGTGCCAGCAGCTTTCCCCGAACAGGGACCGAGCAGTACTTC

clone size: -
J gene: TRBJ2-1
V gene: TRBV27
D gene: TRBD1
CDR3 protein: CASSPGQGAFKSSYNEQFF
CDR3 DNA: TGTGCCAGCAGTCCCGGACAGGGGGCATTTAAAAGCTCCTACAATGAGCAGTTCTTC

clone size: -
J gene: TRBJ1-2
V gene: TRBV28
D gene: -
CDR3 protein: CASTSTVARGYTF
CDR3 DNA: TGTGCCAGCACCTCCACGGTGGCCCGGGGCTACACCTTC

clone size: -
J gene: TRBJ1-4
V gene: TRBV6-5
D gene: -
CDR3 protein: CASRKGGDGKEKLFF
CDR3 DNA: TGTGCCAGCCGTAAGGGCGGGGACGGGAAAGAAAAACTGTTTTTT

clone size: few
J gene: TRBJ2-7
V gene: TRBV13
D gene: TRBD2
CDR3 protein: CASSPKGAGVPYEQYF
CDR3 DNA: TGTGCCAGCAGCCCGAAGGGAGCGGGAGTCCCCTACGAGCAGTACTTC

clone size: -
J gene: TRBJ2-5
V gene: TRBV29-1
D gene: TRBD2
CDR3 protein: CSALLGGVFETQYF
CDR3 DNA: TGCAGCGCCTTATTGGGGGGGGTATTCGAGACCCAGTACTTC

clone size: once
J gene: TRBJ2-3
V gene: TRBV6-1
D gene: -
CDR3 protein: CASSEFLGRDTQYF
CDR3 DNA: TGTGCCAGCAGTGAATTCCTTGGGCGGGATACGCAGTATTTT

clone size: -
J gene: TRBJ2-1
V gene: TRBV24-1
D gene: -
CDR3 protein: CATSDGGNYFKFF
CDR3 DNA: TGTGCCACCAGTGATGGCGGGAACTATTTTAAGTTCTTC

clone size: once
J gene: TRBJ2-1
V gene: TRBV5-1
D gene: -
CDR3 protein: CASSIEGRSGSDEQFF
CDR3 DNA: TGCGCCAGCAGCATTGAGGGGAGGAGTGGAAGCGATGAGCAGTTCTTC

clone size: once
J gene: TRBJ1-4
V gene: TRBV28
D gene: -
CDR3 protein: CATWGHRGDEKLFF
CDR3 DNA: TGTGCCACCTGGGGCCATCGGGGAGATGAAAAACTGTTTTTT

clone size: -
J gene: TRBJ1-6
V gene: TRBV19
D gene: -
CDR3 protein: CASSSEQTNSPLHF
CDR3 DNA: TGTGCCAGTAGTTCCGAACAGACAAATTCACCCCTCCACTTT

clone size: once
J gene: TRBJ2-5
V gene: TRBV28
D gene: -
CDR3 protein: CASSFDRPETQYF
CDR3 DNA: TGTGCCAGCAGTTTCGACAGACCAGAGACCCAGTACTTC